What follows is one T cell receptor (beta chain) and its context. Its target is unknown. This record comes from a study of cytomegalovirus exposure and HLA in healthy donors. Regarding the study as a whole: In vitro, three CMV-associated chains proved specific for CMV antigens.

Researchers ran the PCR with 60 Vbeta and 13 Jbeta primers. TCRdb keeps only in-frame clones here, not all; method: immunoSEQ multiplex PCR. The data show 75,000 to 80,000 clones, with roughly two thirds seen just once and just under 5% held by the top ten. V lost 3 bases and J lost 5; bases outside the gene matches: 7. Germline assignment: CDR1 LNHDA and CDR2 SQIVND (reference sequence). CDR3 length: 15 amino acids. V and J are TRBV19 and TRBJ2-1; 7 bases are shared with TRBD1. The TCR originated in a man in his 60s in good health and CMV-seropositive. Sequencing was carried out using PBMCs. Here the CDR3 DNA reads TGTGCCAGTAGTATTTCTCGGGACAGAGACAATGAGCAGTTCTTC. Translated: CASSISRDRDNEQFF.